Listed below are T cell receptor beta chains from one sample, sequenced in a study of T cell responses to AZD1222 COVID-19 vaccine. Assay: immunoSEQ multiplex PCR; the TCRdb copy retains only in-frame clones and omits some. The sample has 150,000 to 200,000 clones; around 94% are singletons. Sequencing was performed on peripheral blood, taken 28 days after the second AZD1222 dose. Receptor source: an adult who received the AZD1222 COVID-19 vaccine. Each CDR3 is given with its conserved first and last residue. Each record gives: CDR3 protein, CDR3 DNA, clone size, D gene, J gene, V gene. A D gene is named only where the DNA matches it firmly. The listing skips clone size in some rows; elsewhere it reads once, few, many or a size class.

CDR3: CASSSPGTNSPLHF; DNA: TGTGCCAGCAGTTCCCCGGGTACCAATTCACCCCTCCACTTT; size: -; D: -; J: TRBJ1-6; V: TRBV27
CDR3: CASSAGGGQNNSPLHF; DNA: TGTGCCAGCAGCGCGGGGGGGGGACAGAATAATTCACCCCTCCACTTT; size: once; D: TRBD1; J: TRBJ1-6; V: TRBV9
CDR3: CASSQDLPWDFSGNTIYF; DNA: TGCGCCAGCAGCCAAGATCTTCCCTGGGACTTCTCTGGAAACACCATATATTTT; size: -; D: -; J: TRBJ1-3; V: TRBV4-3
CDR3: CASSQRQGFYGYTF; DNA: TGTGCCAGCAGCCAGCGGCAGGGTTTCTATGGCTACACCTTC; size: few; D: -; J: TRBJ1-2; V: TRBV3-1/TRBV3-2
CDR3: CASTGGMETQYF; DNA: TGTGCCAGCACGGGGGGCATGGAGACCCAGTACTTC; size: -; D: -; J: TRBJ2-5; V: TRBV6-5
CDR3: CASSLGRGRTSKNIQYF; DNA: TGTGCCAGCAGCTTAGGACGTGGCCGGACGTCCAAAAACATTCAGTACTTC; size: -; D: -; J: TRBJ2-4; V: TRBV7-4
CDR3: CASRPIPGNAEAFF; DNA: TGTGCCAGCAGACCTATCCCGGGGAACGCTGAAGCTTTCTTT; size: -; D: -; J: TRBJ1-1; V: TRBV11-2
CDR3: CSAAPGQQQYF; DNA: TGCAGTGCAGCACCGGGACAGCAGCAGTATTTT; size: -; D: TRBD1; J: TRBJ2-3; V: TRBV20-1
CDR3: CASSSGDGTRSGELFF; DNA: TGTGCCAGCAGCTCCGGGGACGGGACTAGGTCCGGGGAGCTGTTTTTT; size: -; D: TRBD2; J: TRBJ2-2; V: TRBV5-8
CDR3: CASRLAGRYEQYF; DNA: TGTGCCAGCAGATTAGCGGGAAGGTACGAGCAGTACTTC; size: -; D: TRBD2; J: TRBJ2-7; V: TRBV6-5
CDR3: CATSDTSVETQYF; DNA: TGTGCCACCAGTGACACTAGCGTGGAGACCCAGTACTTC; size: -; D: TRBD2; J: TRBJ2-5; V: TRBV24-1
CDR3: CASSLGLGANEQFF; DNA: TGTGCCAGCAGCTTGGGCCTGGGGGCCAATGAGCAGTTCTTC; size: -; D: -; J: TRBJ2-1; V: TRBV7-9
CDR3: CASSLARGTDNQPQHF; DNA: TGTGCCAGCAGCTTAGCGCGCGGGACAGACAATCAGCCCCAGCATTTT; size: -; D: TRBD1; J: TRBJ1-5; V: TRBV7-9
CDR3: CASSLGQVSYEQYF; DNA: TGCGCCAGCAGCTTGGGGCAGGTGAGCTACGAGCAGTACTTC; size: -; D: -; J: TRBJ2-7; V: TRBV5-1
CDR3: CASSGGLQETQYF; DNA: TGTGCCAGCAGTGGGGGTCTTCAAGAGACCCAGTACTTC; size: -; D: -; J: TRBJ2-5; V: TRBV2
CDR3: CASSLRLAGTNEQFF; DNA: TGTGCCAGCAGTTTGAGACTAGCTGGAACAAATGAGCAGTTCTTC; size: -; D: TRBD2; J: TRBJ2-1; V: TRBV28
CDR3: CAWSVGVGRETQYF; DNA: TGTGCCTGGAGTGTAGGGGTCGGGCGAGAGACCCAGTACTTC; size: -; D: -; J: TRBJ2-5; V: TRBV30
CDR3: CASSLRLAGGKDTLYF; DNA: TGTGCCAGCAGCCTCAGACTAGCGGGAGGAAAAGATACGCTGTATTTT; size: -; D: TRBD2; J: TRBJ2-3; V: TRBV7-2
CDR3: CASSLAYRGGLVYNEQFF; DNA: TGTGCCAGCAGCTTAGCGTACCGCGGGGGCCTAGTCTATAATGAGCAGTTCTTC; size: -; D: -; J: TRBJ2-1; V: TRBV7-9
CDR3: CASSTPGLAGPLGWDEQFF; DNA: TGTGCCAGTAGTACTCCGGGACTAGCGGGTCCTCTGGGGTGGGATGAGCAGTTCTTC; size: -; D: TRBD2; J: TRBJ2-1; V: TRBV19
CDR3: CATMMGSGGTYEQYF; DNA: TGTGCCACCATGATGGGTAGCGGGGGAACCTACGAGCAGTACTTC; size: -; D: TRBD2; J: TRBJ2-7; V: TRBV6-5
CDR3: CASSLKRVVSGREGPDTQYF; DNA: TGCGCCAGCAGCCTCAAAAGGGTAGTTAGCGGGAGAGAGGGACCAGATACGCAGTATTTT; size: once; D: TRBD2; J: TRBJ2-3; V: TRBV4-1
CDR3: CASTSPGTPGDRGFAFF; DNA: TGTGCCAGTACTTCCCCCGGGACACCTGGGGACAGGGGATTTGCTTTCTTT; size: -; D: TRBD1; J: TRBJ1-1; V: TRBV19
CDR3: CASSQEARVYNEQFF; DNA: TGTGCCAGCAGCCAAGAGGCGCGGGTCTACAATGAGCAGTTCTTC; size: -; D: -; J: TRBJ2-1; V: TRBV3-1/TRBV3-2
CDR3: CASSLRDRVGYNEQFF; DNA: TGTGCCAGCAGCCTAAGGGACAGGGTAGGCTACAATGAGCAGTTCTTC; size: -; D: TRBD1; J: TRBJ2-1; V: TRBV14
CDR3: CASTPTSGIYNEQFF; DNA: TGTGCCAGCACCCCGACTAGCGGGATCTACAATGAGCAGTTCTTC; size: -; D: TRBD2; J: TRBJ2-1; V: TRBV2
CDR3: CSVHRKSSYEQYF; DNA: TGCAGCGTTCACAGAAAGAGCTCCTACGAGCAGTACTTC; size: -; D: -; J: TRBJ2-7; V: TRBV29-1
CDR3: CASRRGQGTGELFF; DNA: TGTGCCAGCAGGAGGGGACAGGGGACCGGGGAGCTGTTTTTT; size: once; D: TRBD1; J: TRBJ2-2; V: TRBV6-5
CDR3: CASSYSGIGNTIYF; DNA: TGTGCCAGCAGTTACTCGGGCATTGGAAACACCATATATTTT; size: -; D: -; J: TRBJ1-3; V: TRBV6-2/TRBV6-3
CDR3: CASSPTSGAGNEQFF; DNA: TGTGCCAGCAGCCCGACTAGCGGGGCTGGAAATGAGCAGTTCTTC; size: -; D: TRBD2; J: TRBJ2-1; V: TRBV3-1/TRBV3-2
CDR3: CASSYLDPQNYGYTF; DNA: TGTGCCAGCAGTTACCTGGACCCCCAAAACTATGGCTACACCTTC; size: -; D: -; J: TRBJ1-2; V: TRBV6-6
CDR3: CASSNPPDRDRRTEAFF; DNA: TGTGCCAGTAGTAACCCCCCTGATCGGGACAGACGCACTGAAGCTTTCTTT; size: -; D: TRBD1; J: TRBJ1-1; V: TRBV19
CDR3: CASSPSSTEAFF; DNA: TGTGCCAGCTCCCCCTCGAGCACTGAAGCTTTCTTT; size: once; D: -; J: TRBJ1-1; V: TRBV18
CDR3: CASSFQGTEAFF; DNA: TGTGCCAGCAGCTTCCAGGGTACTGAAGCTTTCTTT; size: -; D: -; J: TRBJ1-1; V: TRBV7-2
CDR3: CASSQDLRQGGIMNTEAFF; DNA: TGTGCCAGCAGCCAAGACCTAAGACAGGGGGGAATCATGAACACTGAAGCTTTCTTT; size: -; D: TRBD1; J: TRBJ1-1; V: TRBV14
CDR3: CATSRRDFQGITDTQYF; DNA: TGTGCCACCAGCAGGCGGGACTTTCAGGGAATCACAGATACGCAGTATTTT; size: -; D: -; J: TRBJ2-3; V: TRBV15
CDR3: CASSLAASYGYTF; DNA: TGTGCCAGCAGTTTAGCGGCAAGCTATGGCTACACCTTC; size: -; D: -; J: TRBJ1-2; V: TRBV12-3/TRBV12-4
CDR3: CASSLRFSGNTGELFF; DNA: TGTGCCAGCAGCTTACGTTTTAGCGGGAACACCGGGGAGCTGTTTTTT; size: -; D: -; J: TRBJ2-2; V: TRBV7-9
CDR3: CASSLDWATQYF; DNA: TGCGCCAGCAGCTTGGATTGGGCGACCCAGTACTTC; size: -; D: -; J: TRBJ2-5; V: TRBV5-1
CDR3: CASSFEGRENYGYTF; DNA: TGTGCCAGTAGTTTTGAGGGGAGGGAAAACTATGGCTACACCTTC; size: few; D: -; J: TRBJ1-2; V: TRBV19